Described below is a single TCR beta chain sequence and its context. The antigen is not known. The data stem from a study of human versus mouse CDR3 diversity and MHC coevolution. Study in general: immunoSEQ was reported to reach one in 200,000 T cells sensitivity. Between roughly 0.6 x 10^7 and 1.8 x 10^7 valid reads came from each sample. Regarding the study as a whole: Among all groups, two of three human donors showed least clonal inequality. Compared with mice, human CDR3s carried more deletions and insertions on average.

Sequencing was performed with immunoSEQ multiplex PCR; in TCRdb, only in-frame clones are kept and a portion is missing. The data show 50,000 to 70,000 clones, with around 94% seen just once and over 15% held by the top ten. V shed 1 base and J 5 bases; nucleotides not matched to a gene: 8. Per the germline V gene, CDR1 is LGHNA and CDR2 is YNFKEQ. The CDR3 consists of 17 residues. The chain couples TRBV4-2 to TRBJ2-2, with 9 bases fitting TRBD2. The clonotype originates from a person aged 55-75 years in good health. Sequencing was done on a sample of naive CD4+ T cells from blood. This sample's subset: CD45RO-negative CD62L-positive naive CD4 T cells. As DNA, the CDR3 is TGTGCCAGCAGCCAAGGGGCTCCTAGCGGGGAAACCGGGGAGCTGTTTTTT. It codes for CASSQGAPSGETGELFF.